This T cell receptor (beta chain) was sequenced during a study of post-analysis software for immune sequencing data. Regarding the study as a whole: F measure grouped same-batch samples tightly together. The five TRBV segments detected at higher frequency in patients than in controls included TRBV5-6, TRBV5-1 and TRBV20-1.

As to this clonotype: Antigen specificity is unknown.

The CDR3 length is 14 residues. Germline CDR1 MDHEN, CDR2 SYDVKM. TCR beta cDNA libraries had unique molecular identifiers. TCRdb reprocessed the PCR reads via MiXCR and lists one record per CDR3 protein. The sample holds about 820,000 distinct CDR3 sequences, under 70% seen once. This chain links TRBV28 with TRBJ2-4; D gene unclear. The J call may not be correct, given that the DNA end is closer to TRBJ2-7. The material sequenced was blood. This TCR was sampled from a girl between 10 and 17 years old with multiple sclerosis. The CDR3 DNA follows: TGTGCCACCCGGAGAGCGCTTTTTGGTGGCGAGCAGTACTTC. Its protein is CATRRALFGGEQYF.